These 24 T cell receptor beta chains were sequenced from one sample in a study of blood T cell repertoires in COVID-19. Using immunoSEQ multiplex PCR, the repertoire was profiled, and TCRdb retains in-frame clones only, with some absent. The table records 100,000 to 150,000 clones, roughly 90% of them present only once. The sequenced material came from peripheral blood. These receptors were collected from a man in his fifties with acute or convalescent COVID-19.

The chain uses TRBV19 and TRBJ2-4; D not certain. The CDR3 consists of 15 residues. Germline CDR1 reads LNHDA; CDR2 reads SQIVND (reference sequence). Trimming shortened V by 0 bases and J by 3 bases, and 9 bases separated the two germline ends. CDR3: CASSIDFTVKNIQYF. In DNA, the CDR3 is TGTGCCAGTAGTATAGATTTTACGGTCAAAAACATTCAGTACTTC. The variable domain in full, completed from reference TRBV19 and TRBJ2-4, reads DGGITQSPKYLFRKEGQNVTLSCEQNLNHDAMYWYRQDPGQGLRLIYYSQIVNDFQKGDIAEGYSVSREKKESFPLTVTSAQKNPTAFYLCASSIDFTVKNIQYFGAGTRLSVL.

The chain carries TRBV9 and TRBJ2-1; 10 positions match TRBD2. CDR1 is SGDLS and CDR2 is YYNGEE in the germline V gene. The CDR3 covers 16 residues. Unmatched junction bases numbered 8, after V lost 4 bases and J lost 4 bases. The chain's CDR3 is CASSTETSGIYNEQFF. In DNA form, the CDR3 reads TGTGCCAGCAGCACCGAAACTAGCGGGATTTACAATGAGCAGTTCTTC.

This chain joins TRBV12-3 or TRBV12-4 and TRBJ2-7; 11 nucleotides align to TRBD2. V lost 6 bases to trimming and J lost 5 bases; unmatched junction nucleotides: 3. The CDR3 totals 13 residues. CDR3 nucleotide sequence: TGTGCCAGCAGGACTAGCGGGATGAACGAGCAGTACTTC. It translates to CASRTSGMNEQYF.

The CDR3 is CASSARAGGLGADTQYF. CDR3 in DNA: TGTGCCAGCAGCGCCAGAGCGGGAGGGCTAGGGGCAGATACGCAGTATTTT. This chain uses TRBV9 with TRBJ2-3; 10 nucleotides agree with TRBD2. Losses at the gene ends were 3 bases for V and 4 bases for J; bases not matched to a gene: 11. The CDR3 runs 17 residues. CDR1 SGDLS and CDR2 YYNGEE come from the germline V gene.

The CDR3 loop is CASSSEREGNTGELFF. CDR3 nucleotide sequence: TGCGCCAGCAGCTCCGAGCGGGAGGGAAACACCGGGGAGCTGTTTTTT. This chain connects TRBV5-1 to TRBJ2-2; 10 nucleotides line up with TRBD2. V was clipped by 3 bases and J by 2 bases; unmatched bases: 4. The CDR3 length is 16 residues. The germline V gene has CDR1 SGHRS and CDR2 YFSETQ.

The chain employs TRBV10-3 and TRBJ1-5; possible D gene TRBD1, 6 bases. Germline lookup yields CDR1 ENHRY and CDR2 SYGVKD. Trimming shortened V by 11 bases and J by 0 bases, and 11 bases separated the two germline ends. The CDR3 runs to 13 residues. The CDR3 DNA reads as TGTGCCGCTCACAGGGATAGCAATCAGCCCCAGCATTTT. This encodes CAAHRDSNQPQHF.

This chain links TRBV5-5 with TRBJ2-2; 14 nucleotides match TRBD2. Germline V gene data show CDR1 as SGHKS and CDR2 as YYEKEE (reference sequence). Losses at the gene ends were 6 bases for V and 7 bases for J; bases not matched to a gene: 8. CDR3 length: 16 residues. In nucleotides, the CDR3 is TGTGCCAGCACCCGGACTAGCGGGAGGAGGGGCGGGGAGCTGTTTTTT. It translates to CASTRTSGRRGGELFF.

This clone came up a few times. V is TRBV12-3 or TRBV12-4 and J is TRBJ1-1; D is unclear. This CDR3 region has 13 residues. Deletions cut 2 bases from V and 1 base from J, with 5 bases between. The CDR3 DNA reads TGTGCCAGCAGTTTATACTCGAACACTGAAGCTTTCTTT. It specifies CASSLYSNTEAFF.

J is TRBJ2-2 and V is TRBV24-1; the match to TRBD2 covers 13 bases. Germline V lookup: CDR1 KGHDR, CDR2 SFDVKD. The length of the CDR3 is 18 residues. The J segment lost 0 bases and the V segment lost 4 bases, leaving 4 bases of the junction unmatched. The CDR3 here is CATSDPGLAGTNTGELFF. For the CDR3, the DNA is TGTGCCACCAGTGACCCGGGACTAGCGGGAACGAACACCGGGGAGCTGTTTTTT.

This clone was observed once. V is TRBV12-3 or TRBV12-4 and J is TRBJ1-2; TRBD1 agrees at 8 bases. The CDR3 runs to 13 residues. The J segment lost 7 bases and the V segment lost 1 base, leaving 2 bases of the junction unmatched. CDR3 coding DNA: TGTGCCAGCAGTTTAGGGCAGGGGGCTGGCTACACCTTC. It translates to CASSLGQGAGYTF.

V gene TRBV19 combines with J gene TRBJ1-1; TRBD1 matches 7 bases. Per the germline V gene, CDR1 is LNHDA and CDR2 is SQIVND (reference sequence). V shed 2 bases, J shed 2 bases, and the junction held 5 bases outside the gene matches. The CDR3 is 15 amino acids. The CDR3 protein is CASSIRGPPNTEAFF. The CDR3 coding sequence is TGTGCCAGTAGTATAAGGGGGCCTCCAAACACTGAAGCTTTCTTT.

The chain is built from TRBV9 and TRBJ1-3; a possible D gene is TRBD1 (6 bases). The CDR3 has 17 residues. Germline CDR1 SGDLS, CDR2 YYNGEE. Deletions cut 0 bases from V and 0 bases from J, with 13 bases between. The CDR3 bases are TGTGCCAGCAGCGTAGCGACAGGAAGAGCCTCTGGAAACACCATATATTTT. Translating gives CASSVATGRASGNTIYF.

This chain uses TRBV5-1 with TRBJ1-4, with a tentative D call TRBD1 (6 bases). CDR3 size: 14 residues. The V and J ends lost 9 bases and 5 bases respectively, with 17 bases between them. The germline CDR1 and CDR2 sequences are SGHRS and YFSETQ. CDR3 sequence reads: CATIAEGQNEKLFF. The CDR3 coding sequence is TGCGCCACCATAGCCGAGGGACAAAATGAAAAACTGTTTTTT. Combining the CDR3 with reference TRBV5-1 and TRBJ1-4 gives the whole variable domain KAGVTQTPRYLIKTRGQQVTLSCSPISGHRSVSWYQQTPGQGLQFLFEYFSETQRNKGNFPGRFSGRQFSNSRSEMNVSTLELGDSALYLCATIAEGQNEKLFFGSGTQLSVL.

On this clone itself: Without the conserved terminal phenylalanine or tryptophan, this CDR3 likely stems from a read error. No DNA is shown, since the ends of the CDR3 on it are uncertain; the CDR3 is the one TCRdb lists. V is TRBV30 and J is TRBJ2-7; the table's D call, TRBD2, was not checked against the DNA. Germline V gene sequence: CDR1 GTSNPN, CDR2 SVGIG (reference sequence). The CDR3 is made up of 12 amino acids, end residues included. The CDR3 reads CAWPPGLGFNFL.

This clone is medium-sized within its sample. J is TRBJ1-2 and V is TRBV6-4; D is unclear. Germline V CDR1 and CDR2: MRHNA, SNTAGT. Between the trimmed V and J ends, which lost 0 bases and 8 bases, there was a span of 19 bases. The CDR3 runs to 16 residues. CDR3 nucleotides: TGTGCCAGCAGTGACTCGAGCGCCAGCCTAGTAAGCGGCTACACCTTC. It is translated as CASSDSSASLVSGYTF.

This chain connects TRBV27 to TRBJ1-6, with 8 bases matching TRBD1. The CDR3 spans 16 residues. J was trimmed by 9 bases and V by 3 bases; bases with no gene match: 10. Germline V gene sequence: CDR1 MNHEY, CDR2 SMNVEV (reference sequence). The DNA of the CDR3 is TGTGCCAGCAGTTTCCAAGGACAGGGAGGGAGTTCACCCCTCCACTTT. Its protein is CASSFQGQGGSSPLHF.

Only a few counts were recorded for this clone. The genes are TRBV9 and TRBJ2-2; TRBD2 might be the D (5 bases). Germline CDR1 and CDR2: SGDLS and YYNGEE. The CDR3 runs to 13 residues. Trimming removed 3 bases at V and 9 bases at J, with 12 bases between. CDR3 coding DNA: TGTGCCAGCAGCGGACCGGGATTCCGGGAGCTGTTTTTT. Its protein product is CASSGPGFRELFF.

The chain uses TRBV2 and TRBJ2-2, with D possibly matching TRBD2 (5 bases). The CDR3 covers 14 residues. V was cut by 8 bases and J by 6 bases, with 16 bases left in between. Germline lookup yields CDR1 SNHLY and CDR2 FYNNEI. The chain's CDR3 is CASSNPGVAGELFF. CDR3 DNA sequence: TGTGCCAGCTCCAATCCCGGGGTAGCCGGGGAGCTGTTTTTT.

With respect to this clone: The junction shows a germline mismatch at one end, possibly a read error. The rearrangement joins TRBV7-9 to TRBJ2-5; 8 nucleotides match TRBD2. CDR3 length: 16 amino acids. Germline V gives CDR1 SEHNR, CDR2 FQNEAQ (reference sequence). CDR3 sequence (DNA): TGTACCAGCAGCTTAGTCGCCGGGAGGGCCGTTGAGACCCAGTACTTC. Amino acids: CTSSLVAGRAVETQYF.

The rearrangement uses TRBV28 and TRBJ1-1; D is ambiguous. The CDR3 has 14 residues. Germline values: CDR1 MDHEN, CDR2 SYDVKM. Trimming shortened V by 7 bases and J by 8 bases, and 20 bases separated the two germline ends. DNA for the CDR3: TGTGCCAGCAAAAGGCCCGGGGATGGGAGGGAAGCTTTCTTT. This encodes CASKRPGDGREAFF.

This CDR3 is CSAAVMNTEAFF. The CDR3 DNA reads TGCAGCGCAGCGGTTATGAACACTGAAGCTTTCTTT. The chain joins TRBV29-1 to TRBJ1-1; D not certain. The CDR3 is made up of 12 amino acids. Germline CDR1 SQVTM, CDR2 ANQGSEA. V shed 7 bases and J shed 0 bases, with 9 bases lying between them.

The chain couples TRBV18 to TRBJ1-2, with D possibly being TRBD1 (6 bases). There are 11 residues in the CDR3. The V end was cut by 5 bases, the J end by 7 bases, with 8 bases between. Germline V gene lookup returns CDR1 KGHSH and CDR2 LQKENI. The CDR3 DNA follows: TGTGCCAGCTCAACAGGGTTTGGCTACACCTTC. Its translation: CASSTGFGYTF.

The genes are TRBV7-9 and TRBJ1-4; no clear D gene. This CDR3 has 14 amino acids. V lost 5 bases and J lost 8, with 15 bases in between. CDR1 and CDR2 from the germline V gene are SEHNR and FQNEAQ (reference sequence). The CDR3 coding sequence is TGTGCCAGCAGCCCCTCAGGATCAAGGGAAAAACTGTTTTTT. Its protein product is CASSPSGSREKLFF.

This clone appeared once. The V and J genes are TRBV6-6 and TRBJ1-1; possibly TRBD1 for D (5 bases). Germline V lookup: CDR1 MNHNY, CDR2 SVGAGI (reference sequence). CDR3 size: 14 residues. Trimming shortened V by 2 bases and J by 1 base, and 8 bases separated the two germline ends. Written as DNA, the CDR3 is TGTGCCAGCAGTTACAGGGGCGGGAACACTGAAGCTTTCTTT. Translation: CASSYRGGNTEAFF.